What follows are 12 T cell receptor beta chains derived from one specimen sequenced in a study of chemoradiotherapy in HPV16-positive cancers. The data were produced by immunoSEQ multiplex PCR, yet TCRdb's version contains in-frame clones alone and is incomplete. This repertoire shows 7,000 to 7,500 clones, 89% found once; its top ten account for 2.5%. The sample consisted of tumor tissue, taken from a patient who underwent chemoradiotherapy. Source of these receptors: a human donor with HPV-associated anogenital cancer.

The rearrangement uses TRBV7-9 and TRBJ2-1; TRBD2 matches 7 bases. The CDR3 runs 16 residues. The V segment lost 3 bases and the J segment 6 bases; nucleotides outside the gene matches: 11. Germline V lookup: CDR1 SEHNR, CDR2 FQNEAQ (reference sequence). CDR3 bases: TGTGCCAGCAGCTTCCCCCGCGGGAGTAACCGCAATGAGCAGTTCTTC. It is translated as CASSFPRGSNRNEQFF.

The rearrangement links TRBV27 to TRBJ1-2; no clear D gene. Germline assignment: CDR1 MNHEY and CDR2 SMNVEV (reference sequence). The CDR3 runs 13 residues. The ends were cut back, 6 bases at V and 1 base at J, with 9 bases in the middle. The CDR3 nucleotides read TGTGCCAGCAGCCGGACGGGTAACTATGGCTACACCTTC. Translating gives CASSRTGNYGYTF.

The J gene is TRBJ2-2, the V gene TRBV7-8; D call uncertain. Germline values: CDR1 SGHVS, CDR2 FQNEAQ. V was shortened by 1 base and J by 7 bases, with 7 bases between the two germline ends. The CDR3 contains 13 residues. The CDR3 coding sequence is TGTGCCAGCAGCTTAGATGCATACGGGGAGCTGTTTTTT. Its protein is CASSLDAYGELFF. The variable domain in full, completed from reference TRBV7-8 and TRBJ2-2, reads GAGVSQSPRYKVAKRGQDVALRCDPISGHVSLFWYQQALGQGPEFLTYFQNEAQLDKSGLPSDRFFAERPEGSVSTLKIQRTQQEDSAVYLCASSLDAYGELFFGEGSRLTVL.

This chain uses TRBV4-3 with TRBJ2-7, with TRBD1 as a possible D gene (5 bases). CDR3 length equals 16 residues. Germline CDR1 and CDR2: LGHNA and YSLEER. With 0 bases removed from V and 1 base from J, the gap between germline ends came to 13 bases. The CDR3 protein is CASSQDNGARSYEQYF. The CDR3, as DNA: TGCGCCAGCAGCCAAGATAATGGGGCGCGGTCCTACGAGCAGTACTTC.

V is TRBV7-9 and J is TRBJ2-1; D is perhaps TRBD1 or TRBD2 (5 bases each). The CDR3 is made up of 15 amino acids. Between the trimmed V and J ends, which lost 0 bases and 0 bases, there was a span of 6 bases. Germline V gene sequence: CDR1 SEHNR, CDR2 FQNEAQ (reference sequence). CDR3 sequence: CASSLAGRSYNEQFF. For the CDR3, the DNA is TGTGCCAGCAGCTTAGCGGGACGCTCCTACAATGAGCAGTTCTTC.

The gene calls are TRBV7-3 and TRBJ2-7, with D maybe TRBD2 (6 bases). V gave up 5 bases and J gave up 0 bases, with 17 bases separating them. From germline, CDR1 is SGHTA and CDR2 FQGTGA. The CDR3 has 16 residues. The CDR3 coding sequence is TGTGCCAGCAGCCCAACGGCTGCGGGAAACTCCTACGAGCAGTACTTC. It yields the protein CASSPTAAGNSYEQYF. The full variable domain, with the rest looked up from reference TRBV7-3 and TRBJ2-7, is GAGVSQTPSNKVTEKGKYVELRCDPISGHTALYWYRQSLGQGPEFLIYFQGTGAADDSGLPNDRFFAVRPEGSVSTLKIQRTERGDSAVYLCASSPTAAGNSYEQYFGPGTRLTVT.

This sequence joins TRBV28 and TRBJ1-1; D gene ambiguous. Germline loops: CDR1 MDHEN, CDR2 SYDVKM. Between the trimmed V and J ends, which lost 2 bases and 8 bases, there was a span of 6 bases. This CDR3 contains 11 residues. In DNA, the CDR3 is TGTGCCAGCAGTTTAACCGTCGAAGCTTTCTTT. Amino acid sequence: CASSLTVEAFF. The variable domain in full, completed from reference TRBV28 and TRBJ1-1, reads DVKVTQSSRYLVKRTGEKVFLECVQDMDHENMFWYRQDPGLGLRLIYFSYDVKMKEKGDIPEGYSVSREKKERFSLILESASTNQTSMYLCASSLTVEAFFGQGTRLTVV.

The rearrangement uses TRBV29-1 and TRBJ2-5; 7 bases agree with TRBD1. Trimming at V came to 4 bases and at J to 11 bases, leaving 13 bases not matched to a gene. CDR3 length equals 13 residues. Per germline, CDR1 SQVTM and CDR2 ANQGSEA. CDR3 sequence reads: CSVGERQGEKQYF. The CDR3 region has the DNA TGCAGCGTTGGAGAGAGGCAGGGGGAAAAGCAGTACTTC.

This rearrangement joins TRBV11-2 to TRBJ1-2, with no clear D. V was trimmed by 5 bases and J by 8 bases, leaving 15 bases between them. CDR3 length: 13 amino acids. CDR1 and CDR2 from the germline V gene are SGHAT and FQNNGV. CDR3: CASSQTRTGGYTF. The CDR3 coding sequence is TGTGCCAGCAGCCAGACACGGACGGGAGGCTACACCTTC.

V is TRBV5-1 and J is TRBJ2-2, with D perhaps TRBD1 (6 bases). Germline V gene lookup returns CDR1 SGHRS and CDR2 YFSETQ. Trimming stripped 4 bases from V and 0 bases from J, with 10 bases between. The CDR3 is 15 amino acids. The CDR3 protein is CASSLRDTNTGELFF. CDR3 coding DNA: TGCGCCAGCAGCCTCCGGGACACGAACACCGGGGAGCTGTTTTTT.

This clone was counted once. V is TRBV11-3 and J is TRBJ2-2, with no clear D. This CDR3 contains 13 residues. V was clipped by 1 base and J by 2 bases, with 2 bases between them. Germline assignment: CDR1 SGHNT and CDR2 YENEEA. CDR3 sequence (DNA): TGTGCCAGCAGCTTAGTTAACACCGGGGAGCTGTTTTTT. Protein product: CASSLVNTGELFF.

V is TRBV9 and J is TRBJ2-1; D is ambiguous. Germline lookup yields CDR1 SGDLS and CDR2 YYNGEE. The CDR3 sequence is 13 residues long. V shed 0 bases and J shed 8 bases, with 9 bases lying between them. CDR3 sequence: CASSVVEVDEQFF. The CDR3 DNA is TGTGCCAGCAGCGTAGTTGAGGTGGATGAGCAGTTCTTC.